A selection of T cell receptor beta chains follows, all from one sample in a study of HIV-infected patients and healthy controls. Each CDR3 protein is one row after TCRdb ran MiXCR on the 5' RACE reads. This sample carries about 3,800 distinct CDR3 sequences, roughly 8.5% of them seen once, and the ten largest clones take about 17%. The material sequenced was blood, taken during antiretroviral therapy. Source of these receptors: an adult with HIV infection. The CDR3 runs from the conserved cysteine through the conserved F or W. A D gene is named only where the DNA matches it firmly. The listing skips clone size in some rows; elsewhere it reads once, few, many or a size class.

TGTGCCAGCAGCAATAGGGGCCTGCGCTACACCTTC | CASSNRGLRYTF | NA | medium-sized | TRBJ1-2 | TRBV21-1
TGCGCCAGCAGCCAAGGATGGGGGGACGGGAAGAACACTGAAGCTTTCTTT | CASSQGWGDGKNTEAFF | NA | few | TRBJ1-1 | TRBV4-1
TGTGCCAGCAGTGGGACTAGCGGGAGAAGACGCACAGATACGCAGTATTTT | CASSGTSGRRRTDTQYF | TRBD2 | medium-sized | TRBJ2-3 | TRBV3-1
TGTGCCAGCAGCTCGGGACAGACGAACACCGGGGAGCTGTTTTTT | CASSSGQTNTGELFF | TRBD1 | NA | TRBJ2-2 | TRBV7-9
TGTGCCAGCAGCCAGCGGACAGGGGCCCCCCAAGAGACCCAGTACTTC | CASSQRTGAPQETQYF | TRBD1 | many | TRBJ2-5 | TRBV9
TGTGCCAGCAAAGCAGGACGGGGTTATACTGAAGCTTTCTTT | CASKAGRGYTEAFF | NA | medium-sized | TRBJ1-1 | TRBV2
TGTGCCAGCAGCGAGTCGAGGGAGACAGGGTATAAAGAGACCCAGTACTTC | CASSESRETGYKETQYF | TRBD1 | medium-sized | TRBJ2-5 | TRBV5-5
TGTGCCAGCAGCTTGCAGGGGGCCAACACCGGGGAGCTGTTTTTT | CASSLQGANTGELFF | TRBD1 | many | TRBJ2-2 | TRBV7-6
TGTGCCAGCAGCCCACCTGGAAGAACCACAGATACGCAGTATTTT | CASSPPGRTTDTQYF | NA | large | TRBJ2-3 | TRBV13
TGCGCCAGCAGCTTGTTACCGAGGGGGGGCTCCAAGACCCAGTACTTC | CASSLLPRGGSKTQYF | NA | few | TRBJ2-5 | TRBV5-1
TGTGCCAGCAGTTCGCGGAGGCCTCGCCGAGGGGAAAAACTGTTTTTT | CASSSRRPRRGEKLFF | NA | medium-sized | TRBJ1-4 | TRBV6-5
TGCGCCAGCAGCCCCGGCGGGCGTTCTAACTATGGCTACACCTTC | CASSPGGRSNYGYTF | NA | many | TRBJ1-2 | TRBV5-1
TGTGCCAGCAGCTCCACCCAACAAGGAAACATTCAGTACTTC | CASSSTQQGNIQYF | NA | few | TRBJ2-4 | TRBV5-5
TGCGCCAGCAGCTTGGGACAAAACACCGGGGAGCTGTTTTTT | CASSLGQNTGELFF | NA | many | TRBJ2-2 | TRBV5-1
TGTGCCAGCAGCCAAGATCCGAGGGGGGGCATGGGAACAGATACGCAGTATTTT | CASSQDPRGGMGTDTQYF | NA | NA | TRBJ2-3 | TRBV3-1
TGTGCCAGCAGCTTTCCCACCCGGACTAGCGGGGGGGCCCACGAGCAGTACTTC | CASSFPTRTSGGAHEQYF | TRBD2 | NA | TRBJ2-7 | TRBV7-8
TGCAGTGCTAGAGGACAGGGGGCCGGTACGCAGTATTTT | CSARGQGAGTQYF | TRBD1 | many | TRBJ2-3 | TRBV20-1
TGTGCCAGCAGCCAAACAGGGGAAGAGACCCAGTACTTC | CASSQTGEETQYF | TRBD1 | medium-sized | TRBJ2-5 | TRBV5-4
TGTGCCAGCAGCTTAGTAAATCGGGACTCCACAGATACGCAGTATTTT | CASSLVNRDSTDTQYF | NA | many | TRBJ2-3 | TRBV13
TGCGCCACGCGAGGACTAGCGGGAGACAATGAGCAGTTCTTC | CATRGLAGDNEQFF | TRBD2 | many | TRBJ2-1 | TRBV5-1
TGCAGCGTCGTATACACAGGAGGGATGGGTAACACTGAAGCTTTCTTT | CSVVYTGGMGNTEAFF | NA | many | TRBJ1-1 | TRBV29-1
TGTGCCAGCAGCGAGGGGACGGGGGTGGGCACTGAAGCTTTCTTT | CASSEGTGVGTEAFF | NA | many | TRBJ1-1 | TRBV5-4
TGCAGCGTTGTATCCGTCACCTGGGGGGAGCAGTACTTC | CSVVSVTWGEQYF | NA | medium-sized | TRBJ2-7 | TRBV29-1
TGTGCCAGCAGTTACAGTGGGGGGAACACTGAAGCTTTCTTT | CASSYSGGNTEAFF | NA | medium-sized | TRBJ1-1 | TRBV6-2/TRBV6-3
TGTGCCAGCAGACCCCACTCGGCGGGACTAGTCTCCGGGGAGCTGTTTTTT | CASRPHSAGLVSGELFF | TRBD2 | medium-sized | TRBJ2-2 | TRBV27
TGCGCCAGCAGCGAGTGGAGGGCCTCCCCCTCTGGTACGCAGTATTTT | CASSEWRASPSGTQYF | NA | NA | TRBJ2-3 | TRBV5-1
TGTGCCAGCAGCCCAGGACCAGGGAGCTCCTACAATGAGCAGTTCTTC | CASSPGPGSSYNEQFF | NA | many | TRBJ2-1 | TRBV7-6
TGTGCCACAGGTCCGTTTGGGGACACTGAAGCTTTCTTT | CATGPFGDTEAFF | NA | medium-sized | TRBJ1-1 | TRBV6-5
TGTGCCACCAGTGTGGGACAGAACCAAGAGACCCAGTACTTC | CATSVGQNQETQYF | TRBD1 | medium-sized | TRBJ2-5 | TRBV24-1